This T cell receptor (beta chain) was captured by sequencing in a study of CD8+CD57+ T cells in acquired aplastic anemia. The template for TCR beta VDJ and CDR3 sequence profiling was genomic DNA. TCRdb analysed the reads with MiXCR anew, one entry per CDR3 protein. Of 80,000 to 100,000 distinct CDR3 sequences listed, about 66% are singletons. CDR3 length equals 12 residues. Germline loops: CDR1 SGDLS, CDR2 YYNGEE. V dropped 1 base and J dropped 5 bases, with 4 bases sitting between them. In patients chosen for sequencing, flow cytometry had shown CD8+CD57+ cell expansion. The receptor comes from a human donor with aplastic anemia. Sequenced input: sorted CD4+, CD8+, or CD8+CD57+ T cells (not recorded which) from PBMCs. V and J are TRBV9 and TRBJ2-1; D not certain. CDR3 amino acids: CASSVNDNEQFF. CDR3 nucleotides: TGTGCCAGCAGCGTAAACGACAATGAGCAGTTCTTC. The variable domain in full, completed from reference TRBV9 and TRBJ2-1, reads DSGVTQTPKHLITATGQRVTLRCSPRSGDLSVYWYQQSLDQGLQFLIQYYNGEERAKGNILERFSAQQFPDLHSELNLSSLELGDSALYFCASSVNDNEQFFGPGTRLTVL.